This entry is about one TCR beta chain. What it binds is not known. This sample was included in a study of shared clonotypes between healthy human individuals. Findings of the study overall: The generation probabilities recorded for non-shared clonotypes fell below those of clonotypes shared by all four donors. Approximately 5.4% of naive CD4 clonotypes were common to a handful of donors.

V dropped 5 bases and J dropped 4; count of bases not matched to a gene: 8. CDR1 and CDR2 from the germline V gene are SGHRS and YFSETQ. This CDR3 has 15 amino acids. The repertoire was sequenced with immunoSEQ multiplex PCR; TCRdb's copy has only in-frame clones and lacks some. This table has over a million clones, more than 75% appearing once. There were only Caucasian adults among the donors, and all lived in Nashville, Tennessee. Splitting of CD4+ cells produced CD45RA+ naive and CD45RA-negative memory subsets. The sequence came from a man aged 18 to 30 in good health. Some clones in this sample may be carry-over from other donors' samples. Sequences were obtained from memory CD4+ T cells from PBMCs. Specified subset: CD45RA-negative fraction. The chain has TRBV5-1 and TRBJ2-3, with 9 nucleotides matching TRBD2. Here the CDR3 reads CASRNSGSNADTQYF. The CDR3 DNA follows: TGCGCCAGCAGAAATAGCGGGAGCAACGCAGATACGCAGTATTTT.